The rows below give T cell receptor beta chains drawn from one sample of a study of T cell repertoires in cytomegalovirus infection. TCRdb processed the reads anew with MiXCR; each CDR3 protein has one entry. This table has nearly 700,000 distinct CDR3 sequences, approximately 33% appearing once. No antigens are known for them. Sequencing used cultured PBMCs, obtained from culture after CMV antigen stimulation. All receptors come from a human donor in good health (CMV status not recorded). Some clones in this sample may be carry-over from other donors' samples. The CDR3 runs from the conserved cysteine through the conserved F or W. D genes are given only for firm matches. Some rows mark clone size as missing; the rest say once, few, many or name a class of expanded clone.

CDR3nt,CDR3aa,d_gene,abundance,v_gene,j_gene
TGTGCCAGCAGCCACCGACTAGCGGAAGATACGCAGTATTTT,CASSHRLAEDTQYF,TRBD2,NA,TRBV4-2,TRBJ2-3
TGTGCCAGCAGCTTAGAAATATATGGGGCCCACCAGGACAATGAGCAGTTCTTC,CASSLEIYGAHQDNEQFF,NA,NA,TRBV7-6,TRBJ2-1
TGTGCCAGCAGTTTCACTAGCCGCGAGCAGTACTTC,CASSFTSREQYF,NA,few,TRBV12-3/TRBV12-4,TRBJ2-7
TGCAGTGCTAGAGACCCTGAGGGCAAGGGGACCTACGAGCAGTACTTC,CSARDPEGKGTYEQYF,NA,few,TRBV20-1,TRBJ2-7
TGTGCCAGCAGAAAACAGGGCCCTAATTCACCCCTCCACTTT,CASRKQGPNSPLHF,NA,few,TRBV12-3/TRBV12-4,TRBJ1-6
TGTGCCAGCAGCCATGGGTCGAGAAATTCACCCCTCCACTTT,CASSHGSRNSPLHF,NA,few,TRBV7-9,TRBJ1-6
TGTGCCAGCAGCGTGGACAGGGGGCGCTACGAGCAGTACTTC,CASSVDRGRYEQYF,TRBD1,few,TRBV7-2,TRBJ2-7
TGTGCCAGCAGCTCCCCCACCGGAAGAGATACGCAGTATTTT,CASSSPTGRDTQYF,NA,NA,TRBV7-2,TRBJ2-3
TGTGCCAGCAGTCCCGGGACATTTACGAGGCTGTTTTTT,CASSPGTFTRLFF,NA,few,TRBV6-1,TRBJ1-4
TGTGCCAGCAGTTCCGACCTTTACACTGAAGCTTTCTTT,CASSSDLYTEAFF,NA,few,TRBV2,TRBJ1-1
TGTGCCAGCCGGACAGGGGGAGCCGGAGAGACCCAGTACTTC,CASRTGGAGETQYF,TRBD1,NA,TRBV19,TRBJ2-5